Below are 32 T cell receptor beta chains sequenced from a single sample in a study of blood T cell repertoires in COVID-19. Profiling relied on immunoSEQ multiplex PCR, and the TCRdb table lists in-frame clones only, not all of them. Among 150,000 or so clones listed, approximately 78% were seen once. Specimen: peripheral blood. The receptors come from an elderly man with acute or convalescent COVID-19.

The chain carries TRBV15 and TRBJ2-3; D gene unclear. The V and J ends lost 3 bases and 3 bases respectively, with 13 bases between them. Germline V gene lookup returns CDR1 LNHNV and CDR2 YYDKDF (reference sequence). The CDR3 contains 15 residues. DNA for the CDR3: TGTGCCACCAGCAGGTCAACCCCGACTACAGATACGCAGTATTTT. Amino acids: CATSRSTPTTDTQYF.

The rearrangement joins TRBV28 to TRBJ1-4, with D unclear. CDR1 and CDR2 from the germline V gene are MDHEN and SYDVKM. CDR3 length: 17 residues. With 5 bases removed from V and 0 bases from J, the gap between germline ends came to 16 bases. The CDR3 DNA is TGTGCCAGCAGTCCCTTGGGGAGGACGGCAACTAATGAAAAACTGTTTTTT. Translated, it gives CASSPLGRTATNEKLFF.

This sequence joins TRBV19 and TRBJ1-2; unclear D gene. Trimming took 10 bases from V and 8 from J, leaving 23 bases between them. The CDR3 contains 14 residues. CDR1 and CDR2 (germline): LNHDA, SQIVND (reference sequence). The CDR3 nucleotides are TGTGCCACCCCCACCGCGGGAGGATCGGGGGGCTACACCTTC. Its translation is CATPTAGGSGGYTF. Supplemented by reference TRBV19 and TRBJ1-2, the full variable domain reads DGGITQSPKYLFRKEGQNVTLSCEQNLNHDAMYWYRQDPGQGLRLIYYSQIVNDFQKGDIAEGYSVSREKKESFPLTVTSAQKNPTAFYLCATPTAGGSGGYTFGSGTRLTVV.

The chain employs TRBV2 and TRBJ2-1; TRBD2 agrees at 10 bases. The V gene end was trimmed by 4 bases and the J gene end by 6 bases; junction bases not matched to a gene: 18. CDR3 size: 19 residues. Germline-derived CDR1 and CDR2 are SNHLY and FYNNEI. CDR3 sequence (DNA): TGTGCCAGCAGTGGCTACACGGGACTAGCGCCGCGCGGTTTCAATGAGCAGTTCTTC. This codes for CASSGYTGLAPRGFNEQFF.

The chain uses TRBV5-8 and TRBJ2-3; D ambiguous. From germline, CDR1 is SGHTS and CDR2 YDEGEE. The length of the CDR3 is 15 residues. V lost 0 bases and J 0 bases, leaving 8 bases between the germline ends. The CDR3 loop reads CASSLAQLSTDTQYF. CDR3 nucleotide sequence: TGTGCCAGCAGCTTGGCACAGTTGAGCACAGATACGCAGTATTTT.

This clone came up a few times. V gene TRBV6-1 combines with J gene TRBJ2-1; TRBD1 might be the D (5 bases). The germline CDR1 and CDR2 sequences are MNHNS and SASEGT. V lost 2 bases and J 1 base, leaving 9 bases between the germline ends. The CDR3 totals 15 residues. The CDR3 here is CASSETTGSYNEQFF. As DNA, the CDR3 is TGTGCCAGCAGTGAAACTACAGGTTCCTACAATGAGCAGTTCTTC.

This clone has a handful of counts. The chain couples TRBV28 to TRBJ1-1; D unclear. Trimming removed 11 bases at V and 1 base at J, with 8 bases between. Germline V lookup: CDR1 MDHEN, CDR2 SYDVKM. The CDR3 consists of 11 residues. As DNA, the CDR3 is TGTGCCGTGGAGGGGAACACTGAAGCTTTCTTT. Encoded protein: CAVEGNTEAFF.

The chain has TRBV2 and TRBJ2-7, with 9 bases fitting TRBD1. V trimming: 3 bases; J trimming: 6 bases; junction bases outside the gene matches: 9. The germline V gene has CDR1 SNHLY and CDR2 FYNNEI. The CDR3 has 15 residues. CDR3 DNA: TGTGCCAGCAGTGAGCGGGACAGGGCGCGGGGCGAGCAGTACGTC. Its translation is CASSERDRARGEQYV.

This sequence joins TRBV11-2 and TRBJ1-4; tentatively, D is TRBD1 (5 bases). The CDR3 totals 17 residues. V lost 0 bases and J lost 6, with 17 bases in between. CDR1 and CDR2 (germline): SGHAT, FQNNGV. The CDR3 nucleotides are TGTGCCAGCAGCTTAGATGGGTTAGGGGTTGGGTATGAAAAACTGTTTTTT. Its protein product is CASSLDGLGVGYEKLFF.

This clone occurred a few times. The chain links TRBV13 to TRBJ1-6; a possible D gene is TRBD1 (5 bases). This CDR3 is 14 amino acids long. The V and J ends lost 3 bases and 6 bases respectively, with 9 bases between them. CDR1 is PRHDT, CDR2 FYEKMQ, per germline (reference sequence). The CDR3 spells CASSFRQSNSPLHF. The CDR3 DNA reads TGTGCCAGCAGCTTCAGACAGAGTAATTCACCCCTCCACTTT.

A note on this clone: Within the sample, other DNA sequences also encode this same CDR3. This sequence joins TRBV18 and TRBJ1-1, with D possibly TRBD1 on 5 matching bases. The CDR3 runs 13 residues. Germline V gene data show CDR1 as KGHSH and CDR2 as LQKENI. The V end lost 3 bases, the J end lost 1 base, and 6 bases lay between the germline ends. The CDR3 DNA reads as TGTGCCAGCTCACCGACAGAGAACACTGAAGCTTTCTTT. The encoded protein is CASSPTENTEAFF.

This chain uses TRBV18 with TRBJ1-1; 10 nucleotides line up with TRBD1. CDR3 length equals 15 residues. Germline loops: CDR1 KGHSH, CDR2 LQKENI. V lost 6 bases, J lost 4 bases, and 8 bases stayed unmatched. CDR3 coding DNA: TGTGCCAGCTCCCAAGGGACAGGGGCCGCCACTGAAGCTTTCTTT. Protein: CASSQGTGAATEAFF.

The chain recombines TRBV10-3 with TRBJ2-1; 7 bases fit TRBD1. The germline V gene encodes CDR1 ENHRY and CDR2 SYGVKD. This CDR3 comprises 14 residues. J lost 5 bases, V lost 10 bases, and 11 bases had no gene match. The CDR3 sequence: CATGNTGDNNEQFF. CDR3 coding DNA: TGTGCCACGGGAAATACAGGGGACAACAATGAGCAGTTCTTC.

This chain links TRBV30 with TRBJ1-5, with D possibly being TRBD1 (6 bases). Germline CDR1 and CDR2: GTSNPN and SVGIG (reference sequence). Trimming left V 3 bases short and J 2 bases short, with 8 bases between. The CDR3 is 13 residues long. The CDR3 reads CAWSPGGNQPQHF. Written as DNA, the CDR3 is TGTGCCTGGAGCCCAGGGGGCAATCAGCCCCAGCATTTT.

This chain joins TRBV5-8 and TRBJ1-4; D is possibly TRBD1 (5 bases). The CDR3 loop spans 15 amino acids. Germline CDR1 is SGHTS and CDR2 is YDEGEE. V shed 0 bases and J shed 7 bases, with 13 bases lying between them. The CDR3 loop is CASSLDRGGTEKLFF. CDR3 nucleotide sequence: TGTGCCAGCAGCTTGGACCGCGGGGGGACTGAAAAACTGTTTTTT.

A single count supports this clone. The chain has TRBV5-6 and TRBJ1-1; 11 bases fit TRBD1. The CDR3 has 14 residues. Germline loops: CDR1 SGHDT, CDR2 YYEEEE. Trimming at V came to 3 bases and at J to 4 bases, leaving 2 bases not matched to a gene. This CDR3 reads CASSWDRGITEAFF. CDR3 sequence (DNA): TGTGCCAGCAGCTGGGACAGGGGGATCACTGAAGCTTTCTTT.

V and J are TRBV18 and TRBJ1-2, with D perhaps matching TRBD1 (6 bases). V was trimmed by 3 bases and J by 4 bases, leaving 15 bases between them. The CDR3 length is 15 residues. The germline CDR1 and CDR2 sequences are KGHSH and LQKENI. The CDR3 bases are TGTGCCAGCTCACCGGGACGCAGGGGCATCTATGGCTACACCTTC. Protein product: CASSPGRRGIYGYTF.

The V gene is TRBV24-1, the J gene TRBJ2-1; a possible D gene is TRBD2 (7 bases). V was cut by 4 bases and J by 9 bases, with 15 bases left in between. Germline V lookup: CDR1 KGHDR, CDR2 SFDVKD. CDR3 size: 14 residues. Here the CDR3 reads CATSENREGGEQFF. The CDR3 nucleotides are TGTGCCACCAGTGAAAACAGGGAGGGCGGTGAGCAGTTCTTC.

The chain uses TRBV9 and TRBJ2-7; TRBD1 matches 7 bases. This CDR3 contains 14 residues. Losses at the gene ends were 3 bases for V and 0 bases for J; bases not matched to a gene: 3. Germline-derived CDR1 and CDR2 are SGDLS and YYNGEE. CDR3 DNA sequence: TGTGCCAGCAGCGCCGCAGGGGGCTCCTACGAGCAGTACTTC. Amino acid sequence: CASSAAGGSYEQYF.

The chain combines TRBV5-8 with TRBJ2-7; 9 bases line up with TRBD1. From germline, CDR1 is SGHTS and CDR2 YDEGEE. Germline trimming cut 4 bases from V and 2 bases from J; bases unmatched to any gene: 4. This CDR3 contains 14 residues. The CDR3 nucleotides read TGTGCCAGCAGCCGGACAGGGGCTACCTACGAGCAGTACTTC. It translates to CASSRTGATYEQYF.

This clone was seen a single time. The chain is built from TRBV12-3 or TRBV12-4 and TRBJ1-1, with a possible D match to TRBD1 (6 bases). This CDR3 region has 13 residues. Trimming took 2 bases from V and 4 from J, leaving 8 bases between them. The CDR3 here is CASSLSGVTEAFF. The CDR3 DNA sequence: TGTGCCAGCAGTTTATCAGGGGTCACTGAAGCTTTCTTT.

The chain joins TRBV7-9 to TRBJ1-4, with 7 bases that match TRBD1. The V gene's germline CDR1 is SEHNR and CDR2 FQNEAQ (reference sequence). Trimming cost V 5 bases and J 3 bases; bases outside gene matches: 3. This CDR3 spans 14 amino acids. The CDR3 sequence is CASSPGQPNEKLFF. The DNA of the CDR3 is TGTGCCAGCAGCCCGGGACAGCCTAATGAAAAACTGTTTTTT.

V usage is TRBV30 and J usage is TRBJ1-4; 7 bases align to TRBD1. The CDR3 is 15 residues long. J gave up 4 bases and V 3 bases, and 8 bases lay outside the gene matches. CDR1 and CDR2 from the germline V gene are GTSNPN and SVGIG (reference sequence). CDR3 loop: CAWRRPTGINEKLFF. The CDR3 nucleotides read TGTGCCTGGAGAAGACCGACAGGGATTAATGAAAAACTGTTTTTT. Looking up the rest from reference TRBV30 and TRBJ1-4 gives the full variable domain: SQTIHQWPATLVQPVGSPLSLECTVEGTSNPNLYWYRQAAGRGLQLLFYSVGIGQISSEVPQNLSASRPQDRQFILSSKKLLLSDSGFYLCAWRRPTGINEKLFFGSGTQLSVL.

There are a few counts of this clone. V is TRBV10-3 and J is TRBJ2-1, with 12 nucleotides matching TRBD2. CDR1 and CDR2 from the germline V gene are ENHRY and SYGVKD. The V gene end was trimmed by 11 bases and the J gene end by 7 bases; junction bases not matched to a gene: 9. The CDR3 is 14 amino acids. The CDR3 DNA reads TGTGCCGCCGGAGCTAGCGGGGGGGCAAATGAGCAGTTCTTC. This gives the protein CAAGASGGANEQFF.

This chain joins TRBV10-1 and TRBJ1-5, with 8 positions matching TRBD1. J was trimmed by 2 bases and V by 6 bases; bases with no gene match: 15. CDR3 length: 18 amino acids. CDR1 and CDR2 from the germline V gene are WNHNN and SYGVQD (reference sequence). The CDR3 region is CASSLRDAPGQGNQPQHF. The CDR3 DNA is TGCGCCAGCAGCCTCAGGGATGCACCGGGACAGGGCAATCAGCCCCAGCATTTT.

The J gene is TRBJ1-1, the V gene TRBV11-3; TRBD1 might be the D (6 bases). Trimming removed 4 bases from V and 1 base from J, with 10 bases in between. This CDR3 has 14 amino acids. Germline loops: CDR1 SGHNT, CDR2 YENEEA. The CDR3 spells CASSSRGSNTEAFF. The CDR3, as DNA: TGTGCCAGCAGCTCCAGGGGATCGAACACTGAAGCTTTCTTT.

CDR3 region: CASSVESGGDYEQYF. DNA of the CDR3: TGTGCCAGCAGCGTAGAGTCAGGGGGTGACTACGAGCAGTACTTC. The rearrangement uses TRBV9 and TRBJ2-7, with 7 bases lining up with TRBD1. The length of the CDR3 is 15 residues. V dropped 0 bases and J dropped 3; count of bases not matched to a gene: 6. Germline V gene data show CDR1 as SGDLS and CDR2 as YYNGEE.

The rearrangement links TRBV28 to TRBJ1-2, with TRBD1 identical over 9 bases. CDR1 and CDR2 (germline): MDHEN, SYDVKM. The CDR3 covers 15 residues. The V segment lost 5 bases and the J segment 1 base; nucleotides outside the gene matches: 5. DNA for the CDR3: TGTGCCAGCAGTGATCGACAGGGGGGTAACTATGGCTACACCTTC. This translates into CASSDRQGGNYGYTF.

This clone has just one count. The chain carries TRBV11-3 and TRBJ1-1, with D possibly TRBD1 on 5 matching bases. CDR1 is SGHNT and CDR2 is YENEEA in the germline V gene. Trimming stripped 1 base from V and 3 bases from J, with 9 bases between. There are 14 residues in the CDR3. The CDR3 sequence is CASSLGSRDTEAFF. Written as DNA, the CDR3 is TGTGCCAGCAGCTTAGGGTCCAGGGACACTGAAGCTTTCTTT.

This chain links TRBV19 with TRBJ2-7; possibly TRBD2 for D (7 bases). Germline CDR1 reads LNHDA; CDR2 reads SQIVND (reference sequence). Trimming left V 5 bases short and J 3 bases short, with 14 bases between. The CDR3 extends over 14 amino acids. CDR3 protein: CASSRGARGYEQYV. In DNA, the CDR3 is TGTGCCAGTAGTCGGGGGGCGCGGGGCTACGAGCAGTACGTC.

This clone appeared once. This chain links TRBV7-3 with TRBJ1-1; maybe TRBD1 (6 bases). Germline CDR1 is SGHTA and CDR2 is FQGTGA. Trimming took 5 bases from V and 3 from J, leaving 13 bases between them. The CDR3 has 14 residues. The CDR3 reads CASSPQGKDTEAFF. CDR3 coding DNA: TGTGCCAGCAGCCCCCAGGGGAAGGACACTGAAGCTTTCTTT.

This clone was recorded once. V and J are TRBV19 and TRBJ1-1; D may be TRBD1 (6 bases). The CDR3 loop spans 13 amino acids. Trimming cost V 5 bases and J 1 base, with 8 bases left between them. CDR1 is LNHDA and CDR2 is SQIVND in the germline V gene (reference sequence). DNA of the CDR3: TGTGCCAGTAGTGGGACAAAGAACACTGAAGCTTTCTTT. The encoded protein is CASSGTKNTEAFF.